The sequence of this T cell receptor (beta chain) was determined in a study of cytomegalovirus exposure and HLA in healthy donors. Study-wide points: Later analysis identified a missense DCLRE1C variant that was linked to TCR beta V- and J-gene trimming. A later analysis, which compared TCR beta chains of equal frequency, found the HLA-associated ones more clonally expanded. Reports indicated that the classifier achieved high specificity and sensitivity in diagnosing cytomegalovirus status.

Germline CDR1 is SGHAT and CDR2 is FQNNGV. The CDR3 totals 14 residues. V lost 5 bases, J lost 6 bases, and 16 bases lay in between. This PCR relied on a set of 60 Vbeta primers and 13 Jbeta primers. Clones were sequenced by immunoSEQ multiplex PCR, and TCRdb holds only the in-frame ones, with some missing. The sample includes 180,000 or so clones, over 75% of them seen just once. Among the donors, all were healthy bone marrow donors. Notes on this clone: What it binds is not known.

Sequences were obtained from PBMCs. This chain uses TRBV11-2 with TRBJ1-2; a weak D match, TRBD1 (6 bases). The clonotype originates from a man aged 45-65 years in good health and CMV-seropositive. CDR3 sequence: CASSGQRSRHGYTF. DNA of the CDR3: TGTGCCAGCAGCGGACAGAGATCACGCCATGGCTACACCTTC. The full variable domain, its missing parts supplied by reference TRBV11-2 and TRBJ1-2, is EAGVAQSPRYKIIEKRQSVAFWCNPISGHATLYWYQQILGQGPKLLIQFQNNGVVDDSQLPKDRFSAERLKGVDSTLKIQPAKLEDSAVYLCASSGQRSRHGYTFGSGTRLTVV.